The 20 T cell receptor beta chains below all came from one sample that was sequenced in a study of blood T cell repertoires in COVID-19. Repertoires were generated with immunoSEQ multiplex PCR, while TCRdb's copy carries only in-frame clones and drops some. Here the sample spans tens of thousands of clones, approximately 84% being singletons. Specimen: peripheral blood. These TCRs come from a man between 65 and 85 years old with acute or convalescent COVID-19.

V gene TRBV27 combines with J gene TRBJ1-6, with 9 bases lining up with TRBD1. V gave up 4 bases and J gave up 9 bases; unmatched junction bases: 7. CDR1 and CDR2 (germline): MNHEY, SMNVEV (reference sequence). The CDR3 consists of 15 residues. The CDR3 here is CASSSPRQGGSPLHF. The CDR3 nucleotides read TGTGCCAGCAGTTCTCCTAGACAGGGGGGTTCACCCCTCCACTTT.

The chain has TRBV27 and TRBJ1-5; 7 bases are shared with TRBD1. The V segment lost 8 bases and the J segment 5 bases; nucleotides outside the gene matches: 12. CDR1 and CDR2 (germline): MNHEY, SMNVEV (reference sequence). The CDR3 sequence is 15 residues long. The CDR3 bases are TGTGCCAGCCGAGAGAAGGGACAGTCTTATCAGCCCCAGCATTTT. This gives the protein CASREKGQSYQPQHF.

The chain uses TRBV5-5 and TRBJ2-5, with 7 bases that match TRBD1. The CDR3 consists of 13 residues. The germline V gene has CDR1 SGHKS and CDR2 YYEKEE (reference sequence). J lost 3 bases, V lost 2 bases, and 1 base had no gene match. The chain's CDR3 is CASSFQGEETQYF. The CDR3 DNA is TGTGCCAGCAGCTTTCAGGGGGAAGAGACCCAGTACTTC.

CDR3 nucleotide sequence: TGTGCCGCCGGGACATCGACCCCGGGTGAAAAACTGTTTTTT. This sequence encodes CAAGTSTPGEKLFF. The chain carries TRBV21-1 and TRBJ1-4; the D segment call TRBD1 is taken from the table without a DNA check. TRBV21-1 represents a pseudogene. CDR3 length equals 14 residues.

The gene calls are TRBV14 and TRBJ2-1, with D possibly TRBD2 on 6 matching bases. V was pared by 0 bases and J by 13 bases, with 10 bases between. Germline values: CDR1 SGHDN, CDR2 FVKESK. CDR3 length equals 12 residues. CDR3 DNA sequence: TGTGCCAGCAGCCAAGATTGGAGGGGACAGTTCTTC. It yields the protein CASSQDWRGQFF.

The V gene is TRBV7-9, the J gene TRBJ1-4; 8 bases align to TRBD1. Germline V CDR1 and CDR2: SEHNR, FQNEAQ (reference sequence). The trim removed 3 bases at V and 7 bases at J, leaving 7 bases unmatched. This CDR3 is built from 15 residues. Here the CDR3 DNA reads TGTGCCAGCAGCTTCCAGGGGGCCGTAGGTGAAAAACTGTTTTTT. Translating gives CASSFQGAVGEKLFF.

The V and J genes are TRBV18 and TRBJ2-7; 9 positions match TRBD2. The CDR3 spans 14 residues. Trimming took 6 bases from V and 3 from J; bases not matched to a gene: 6. Germline V gives CDR1 KGHSH, CDR2 LQKENI. The CDR3 DNA reads TGTGCCAGCTCCCGAGCGGGAGGAGGCTACGAGCAGTACTTC. Amino acids: CASSRAGGGYEQYF.

This chain connects TRBV2 to TRBJ1-1, with 7 bases matching TRBD1. J gave up 1 base and V 4 bases, and 6 bases lay outside the gene matches. Germline CDR1 is SNHLY and CDR2 is FYNNEI. This CDR3 contains 15 residues. CDR3 in amino acids: CASSGPDRQNTEAFF. The CDR3 DNA sequence: TGTGCCAGCAGTGGACCGGACAGGCAGAACACTGAAGCTTTCTTT.

The gene calls are TRBV6-1 and TRBJ1-6, with D possibly TRBD1 on 6 matching bases. Deletions cut 2 bases from V and 5 bases from J, with 13 bases between. Germline V gives CDR1 MNHNS, CDR2 SASEGT. CDR3 length: 16 amino acids. As DNA, the CDR3 is TGTGCCAGCAGTGAACAAGGGGGGGTTAATAATTCACCCCTCCACTTT. Its translation is CASSEQGGVNNSPLHF.

J is TRBJ1-1 and V is TRBV21-1; TRBD1, the table's D call, lacks a check against the DNA. TRBV21-1 is termed a pseudogene. The CDR3 runs to 15 residues. CDR3 sequence reads: CASSTTNRPNTEAFF. CDR3 coding DNA: TGTGCCAGCAGCACAACTAACAGGCCCAACACTGAAGCTTTCTTT.

The gene calls are TRBV5-1 and TRBJ2-7; 10 bases line up with TRBD2. The V and J ends lost 2 bases and 6 bases, in that order; junction bases with no gene match: 8. This CDR3 is 15 amino acids long. Germline V lookup: CDR1 SGHRS, CDR2 YFSETQ. For the CDR3, the DNA is TGCGCCAGCAGCTTCGAGCTAGCGGGAGTCTCCGAGCAGTACTTC. This translates into CASSFELAGVSEQYF.

The rearrangement uses TRBV4-1 and TRBJ2-5; D is ambiguous. Germline V gene data show CDR1 as MGHRA and CDR2 as YSYEKL. The CDR3 covers 14 residues. Trimming left V 1 base short and J 5 bases short, with 11 bases between. CDR3 region: CASSQVLPVETQYF. In nucleotides, the CDR3 is TGCGCCAGCAGCCAAGTCTTGCCGGTCGAGACCCAGTACTTC.

The chain joins TRBV14 to TRBJ2-5; TRBD1 might be the D (5 bases). Germline assignment: CDR1 SGHDN and CDR2 FVKESK. V lost 4 bases and J 5 bases, leaving 20 bases between the germline ends. This CDR3 contains 16 residues. CDR3 coding DNA: TGTGCCAGCAGCCCATGGGGCCTAGTTCAAGGGGAGACCCAGTACTTC. Translation: CASSPWGLVQGETQYF.

V is TRBV28 and J is TRBJ2-2; TRBD1 matches at 7 bases. CDR3 length equals 15 residues. Germline V gives CDR1 MDHEN, CDR2 SYDVKM. J lost 0 bases, V lost 5 bases, and 3 bases had no gene match. The CDR3 nucleotides read TGTGCCAGCAGTACAGGGACAGCGAACACCGGGGAGCTGTTTTTT. It is translated as CASSTGTANTGELFF.

This rearrangement joins TRBV24-1 to TRBJ2-5, with D possibly TRBD2 on 6 matching bases. CDR3 length: 15 amino acids. The V gene lost 0 bases and the J gene lost 4 bases, with 11 bases spanning the gap. The germline V gene has CDR1 KGHDR and CDR2 SFDVKD. CDR3 nucleotides: TGTGCCACCAGTGATTTGCGTGGAGGGGTAGAGACCCAGTACTTC. This gives the protein CATSDLRGGVETQYF.

The genes are TRBV4-3 and TRBJ1-2; D is ambiguous. The V and J ends lost 0 bases and 5 bases respectively, with 13 bases between them. Germline values: CDR1 LGHNA, CDR2 YSLEER. CDR3 length equals 15 residues. The CDR3 nucleotides read TGCGCCAGCAGCCAAGATAGAGGCTCAGCTTATGGCTACACCTTC. Amino acid sequence: CASSQDRGSAYGYTF.

The J gene is TRBJ2-7, the V gene TRBV9; 8 bases map to TRBD1. The CDR3 has 15 residues. Germline V gives CDR1 SGDLS, CDR2 YYNGEE. Trimming took 4 bases from V and 1 from J; bases not matched to a gene: 7. CDR3 protein: CASSIGRTGSYEQYF. CDR3 DNA sequence: TGTGCCAGCAGCATAGGAAGGACAGGGTCCTACGAGCAGTACTTC.

This clone was picked up a small number of times. The V gene is TRBV7-2, the J gene TRBJ1-5; TRBD1 matches 8 bases. V was pared by 4 bases and J by 1 base, with 3 bases of the junction left unmatched. This CDR3 region has 15 residues. The germline CDR1 and CDR2 sequences are SGHTA and FQGNSA. CDR3 region: CASSSGQGSNQPQHF. In nucleotides, the CDR3 is TGTGCCAGCAGCTCCGGACAGGGCAGCAATCAGCCCCAGCATTTT.

This chain links TRBV6-5 with TRBJ1-1, with no clear D. The CDR3 loop spans 11 amino acids. The V gene's germline CDR1 is MNHEY and CDR2 SVGAGI. V was pared by 6 bases and J by 4 bases, with 6 bases between. The CDR3 spells CASRAATEAFF. The CDR3 coding sequence is TGTGCCAGCAGGGCGGCCACTGAAGCTTTCTTT.

The rearrangement joins TRBV19 to TRBJ2-6, with D possibly being TRBD2 (5 bases). The CDR3 length is 13 residues. The germline gives CDR1 LNHDA, CDR2 SQIVND (reference sequence). Trimming left V 8 bases short and J 0 bases short, with 5 bases between. CDR3: CASRDSGANVLTF. In nucleotides, the CDR3 is TGTGCCAGTCGGGACTCTGGGGCCAACGTCCTGACTTTC.